This T cell receptor (beta chain) was recovered during a study of blood T cell repertoires in COVID-19. Only one count was recorded for this clone. TCRdb keeps only in-frame clones here, not all; method: immunoSEQ multiplex PCR. This sample has 200,000 or so clones, with approximately 83% found just once. In germline, CDR1 is MNHEY, CDR2 SVGAGI. The CDR3 has 14 residues. After removal of 7 bases from V and 2 bases from J, the junction contained 3 bases not matched to a gene. The study drew participants aged about 18 to 90 years from roughly 25 US areas. The source of this sequence is a man aged 35 to 55 who had recovered from COVID-19. Sequenced: PBMCs or T cells enriched from blood (not recorded which). The rearrangement uses TRBV6-5 and TRBJ1-3; 9 bases are a match to TRBD1. The CDR3 nucleotides are TGTGCCAGCACTACAGGGGGCCCTGGAAACACCATATATTTT. Translation: CASTTGGPGNTIYF.